This TCR beta chain was found in a study of blood T cell repertoires in COVID-19. Trimming pared 5 bases from V and 4 bases from J, leaving 6 bases between. Per germline, CDR1 LNHNV and CDR2 YYDKDF (reference sequence). The CDR3 length is 12 residues. Original methodology: Amplification with reference gene primers provided the estimates of nucleated cell counts. Data came from immunoSEQ multiplex PCR; TCRdb stores just in-frame clones and leaves some out. V, J and clone size are those of that table, while D and trimming were read from the DNA. The table records about 110,000 clones, about two thirds of them present only once.

This receptor was obtained from a woman in her 40s with acute or convalescent COVID-19. The sample taken for sequencing was peripheral blood. V gene TRBV15 combines with J gene TRBJ1-3; no firm D call. The CDR3 nucleotides are TGTGCCACCAGCCGGAGGGGAAACACCATATATTTT. Protein sequence: CATSRRGNTIYF.